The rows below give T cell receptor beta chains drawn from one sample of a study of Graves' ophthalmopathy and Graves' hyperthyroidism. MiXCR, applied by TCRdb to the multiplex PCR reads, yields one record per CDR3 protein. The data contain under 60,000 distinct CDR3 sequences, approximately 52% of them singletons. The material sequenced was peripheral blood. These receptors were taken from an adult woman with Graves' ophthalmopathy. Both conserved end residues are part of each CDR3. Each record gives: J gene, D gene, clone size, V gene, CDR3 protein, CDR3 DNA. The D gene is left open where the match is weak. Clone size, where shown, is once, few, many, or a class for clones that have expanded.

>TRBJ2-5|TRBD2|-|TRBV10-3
CAISDLAGEETQYF
TGTGCCATCAGTGATCTAGCGGGAGAAGAGACCCAGTACTTC
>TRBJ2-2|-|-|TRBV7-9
CASSLAFSTWELFF
TGTGCCAGCAGCTTAGCATTTTCGACCTGGGAGCTGTTTTTT
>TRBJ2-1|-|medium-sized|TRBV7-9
CASSPSALHNEQFF
TGTGCCAGCAGCCCTTCAGCCCTACACAATGAGCAGTTCTTC
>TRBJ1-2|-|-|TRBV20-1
CSASAGNGYTF
TGCAGTGCTAGTGCAGGGAATGGCTACACCTTC
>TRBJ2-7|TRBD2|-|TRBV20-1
CSARVGGLAYEQYF
TGCAGTGCTAGAGTGGGAGGGTTAGCCTACGAGCAGTACTTC
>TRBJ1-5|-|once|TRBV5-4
CASSLGGPFGNQPRHF
TGTGCCAGCAGCTTGGGGGGACCTTTCGGCAATCAGCCCCGGCATTTT
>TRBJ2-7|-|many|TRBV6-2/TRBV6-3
CASRGDISYEQYF
TGTGCCAGCAGAGGGGACATCTCCTACGAGCAGTACTTC
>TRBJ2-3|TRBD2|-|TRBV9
CASSVGRSVAGVGYNEQYF
TGTGCCAGCAGCGTAGGGAGGAGCGTTGCGGGAGTGGGCTACAATGAGCAGTATTTT
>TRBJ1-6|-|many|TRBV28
CASKGTFYSPLHF
TGTGCCAGCAAGGGGACATTTTATTCACCCCTCCACTTT
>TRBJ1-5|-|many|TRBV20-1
CSARDMGFTQPQHF
TGCAGTGCTAGAGATATGGGGTTTACTCAGCCCCAGCATTTT
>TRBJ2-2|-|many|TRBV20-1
CSARQGIAGELFF
TGCAGTGCTAGACAGGGGATCGCGGGGGAGCTGTTTTTT
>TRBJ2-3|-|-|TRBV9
CASSAGADTQYF
TGTGCCAGCAGCGCGGGAGCAGATACGCAGTATTTT
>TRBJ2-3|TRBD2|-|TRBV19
CASTRRGGVHVVDTQYF
TGTGCCAGTACACGCCGTGGGGGGGTTCATGTGGTAGATACGCAGTATTTT
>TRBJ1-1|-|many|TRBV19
CASTPGPGLTEAFF
TGTGCCAGTACCCCCGGTCCGGGTCTCACTGAAGCTTTCTTT
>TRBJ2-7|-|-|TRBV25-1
CASSELSGSYEQYF
TGTGCCAGCAGTGAATTGTCCGGATCCTACGAGCAGTACTTC
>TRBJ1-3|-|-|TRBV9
CASSVAVLAGETIYF
TGTGCCAGCAGCGTAGCCGTCCTAGCGGGAGAGACCATATATTTT
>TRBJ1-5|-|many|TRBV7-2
CASSLVRSNQPQHF
TGTGCCAGCAGCTTAGTGCGGTCCAATCAGCCCCAGCATTTT
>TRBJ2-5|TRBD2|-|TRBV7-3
CASSLLGTSGIKTQYF
TGTGCCAGCAGCTTACTGGGGACTAGCGGGATAAAGACCCAGTACTTC
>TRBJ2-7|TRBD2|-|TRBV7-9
CASSLAGLAGEVEQYF
TGTGCCAGCAGCTTGGCCGGGCTAGCGGGAGAGGTGGAGCAGTACTTC
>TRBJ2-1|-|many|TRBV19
CASSISGRDLDEQFF
TGTGCCAGTAGTATATCCGGACGGGATTTGGATGAGCAGTTCTTC
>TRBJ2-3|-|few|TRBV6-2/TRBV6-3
CARPSPYSGDTTFTSTDTQYF
TGTGCCCGACCCTCACCCTACTCTGGGGACACCACCTTTACTAGCACAGATACGCAGTATTTT
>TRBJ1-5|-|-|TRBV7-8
CASSITGGRANQPQHF
TGTGCCAGCAGCATTACTGGCGGGAGGGCGAATCAGCCCCAGCATTTT
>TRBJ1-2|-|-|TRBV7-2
CASSLGEGAEGYTF
TGTGCCAGCAGCTTAGGTGAGGGAGCGGAGGGCTACACCTTC
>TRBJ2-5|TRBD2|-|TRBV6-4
CAGSGGTSGQETQYF
TGTGCCGGCAGTGGGGGGACTAGCGGGCAAGAGACCCAGTACTTC
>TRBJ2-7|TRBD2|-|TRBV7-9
CASPWTSGGTELYF
TGTGCCAGTCCATGGACTAGCGGGGGCACGGAGCTGTACTTC
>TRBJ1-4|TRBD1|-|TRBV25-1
CASSARDVRDSNEKLFF
TGTGCCAGCAGTGCTAGAGACGTCCGGGACAGTAATGAAAAACTGTTTTTT
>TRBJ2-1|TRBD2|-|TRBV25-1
CLLSGGDEQFF
TGCTTACTGAGCGGGGGCGATGAGCAGTTCTTC
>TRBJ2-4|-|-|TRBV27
CASSRKDATKNIQYF
TGTGCCAGCAGTCGCAAGGACGCGACCAAAAACATTCAGTACTTC
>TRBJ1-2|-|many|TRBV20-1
CSPGAGPGYTF
TGCAGCCCTGGGGCAGGCCCAGGCTACACCTTC
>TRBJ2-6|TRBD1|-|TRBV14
CASSQTTGVRSGANVLTF
TGTGCCAGCAGCCAGACGACAGGGGTTCGGTCTGGGGCCAACGTCCTGACTTTC
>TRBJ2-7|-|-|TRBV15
CATSRDGVAGDEQYF
TGTGCCACCAGCAGAGATGGGGTGGCGGGCGACGAGCAGTACTTC
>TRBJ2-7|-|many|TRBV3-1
CASSQGAPEQYF
TGTGCCAGCAGCCAAGGGGCTCCCGAGCAGTACTTC
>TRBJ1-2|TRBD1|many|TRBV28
CASSLQGGAIYGYTF
TGTGCCAGCAGTTTACAAGGGGGCGCCATATATGGCTACACCTTC
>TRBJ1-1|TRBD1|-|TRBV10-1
CASRGWVSRGPRSNTEAFF
TGTGCCAGCAGGGGTTGGGTTTCGAGGGGGCCCCGTTCGAACACTGAAGCTTTCTTT
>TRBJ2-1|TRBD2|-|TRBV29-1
CSATITSGGYNEQFF
TGCAGCGCCACTATTACTAGCGGGGGATACAATGAGCAGTTCTTC
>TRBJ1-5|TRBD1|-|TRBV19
CAWRQGADQPQHF
TGTGCCTGGAGACAGGGGGCCGACCAGCCCCAGCACTTT
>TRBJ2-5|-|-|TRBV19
CASSIVPGAGTQYF
TGTGCCAGTAGTATAGTCCCCGGGGCAGGGACCCAGTACTTC
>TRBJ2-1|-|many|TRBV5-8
CASSLVGTVSSYNEQFF
TGTGCCAGCAGCTTGGTCGGGACGGTAAGCTCCTACAATGAGCAGTTCTTC
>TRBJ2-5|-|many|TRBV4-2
CASSQGDRSRYQETQYF
TGTGCCAGCAGCCAAGGCGACAGGTCCCGCTACCAAGAGACCCAGTACTTC
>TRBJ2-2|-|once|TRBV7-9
CASSRRDGGELFF
TGTGCCAGCAGTCGACGAGACGGCGGGGAGCTGTTTTTT
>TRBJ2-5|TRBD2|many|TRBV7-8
CASSRGPSGGQETQYF
TGTGCCAGCAGCCGGGGGCCTAGCGGGGGCCAAGAGACCCAGTACTTC
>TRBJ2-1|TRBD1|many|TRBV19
CASQDLTGTAYNEQFF
TGTGCCAGTCAAGACCTTACCGGGACAGCGTACAATGAGCAGTTCTTC
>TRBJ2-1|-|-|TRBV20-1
CSARQISGGHYNEQFF
TGCAGTGCTAGACAAATTAGCGGAGGGCACTACAATGAGCAGTTCTTC
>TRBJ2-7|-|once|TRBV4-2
CASSPRQEGAYEQYF
TGTGCCAGCAGCCCCCGACAGGAGGGGGCCTACGAGCAGTACTTC
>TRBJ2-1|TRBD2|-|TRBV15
CATSRSGTSYYNEQFF
TGTGCCACCAGCAGGTCCGGGACTAGCTATTACAATGAGCAGTTCTTC
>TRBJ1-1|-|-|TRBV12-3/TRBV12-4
CVSSLARGGTEAFF
TGTGTCAGCAGTTTAGCCCGGGGGGGAACTGAAGCTTTCTTT
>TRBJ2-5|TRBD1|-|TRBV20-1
CSASPGTGDETQYF
TGCAGTGCTAGTCCAGGGACAGGGGATGAGACCCAGTACTTC
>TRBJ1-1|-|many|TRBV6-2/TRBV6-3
CAISQSPTEAFF
TGTGCCATATCACAGTCTCCCACTGAAGCTTTCTTT
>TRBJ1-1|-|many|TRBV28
CASSLQGNTEAFF
TGTGCCAGCAGCCTACAGGGGAACACTGAAGCTTTCTTT
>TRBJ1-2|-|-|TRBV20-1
CSAREMAGTNYGYTF
TGCAGTGCTAGAGAAATGGCAGGGACTAACTATGGCTACACCTTC
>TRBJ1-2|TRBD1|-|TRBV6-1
CAGSEDTGGAGGYGYTF
TGTGCCGGCAGTGAGGATACAGGGGGCGCAGGAGGATATGGCTACACCTTT
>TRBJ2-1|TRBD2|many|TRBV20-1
CSVGAGSSSGLLRSDEQFF
TGCAGCGTCGGCGCTGGGTCGTCTAGCGGGCTCTTACGATCCGATGAGCAGTTCTTC
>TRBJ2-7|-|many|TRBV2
CASSGDSTPTREQYF
TGTGCCAGCAGTGGAGATTCAACCCCCACAAGGGAGCAGTACTTC
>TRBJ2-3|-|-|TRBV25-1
CAPSPGPSTDTQYF
TGTGCTCCATCCCCGGGCCCAAGCACAGATACGCAGTATTTT
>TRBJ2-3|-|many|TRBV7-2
CASSLSEDTQYF
TGTGCCAGCAGCTTATCCGAAGATACGCAGTATTTT
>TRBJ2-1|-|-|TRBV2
CASRGDNEQFF
TGTGCCAGCAGGGGAGACAATGAGCAGTTCTTC
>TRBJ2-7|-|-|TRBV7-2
CASSFRDGEQYF
TGTGCCAGCAGCTTCAGGGACGGTGAGCAGTACTTC
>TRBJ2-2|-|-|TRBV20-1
CSAPGTGELFF
TGCAGTGCTCCCGGGACAGGGGAGCTGTTTTTT
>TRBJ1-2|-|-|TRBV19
CASSPDRRNYGYTF
TGTGCCAGTAGTCCCGACAGACGAAACTATGGCTACACCTTC